A single sample is the source of the 22 T cell receptor beta chains below, sequenced in a study of CD8 T cells in Susac syndrome. RNA in amounts of about 0.5 to 1 ug was reverse transcribed with random hexamers. A single record per CDR3 protein comes from TCRdb applying MiXCR to the immunoSEQ multiplex PCR reads. The table lists 150,000 to 200,000 distinct CDR3 sequences, 90% to 96% of them singletons. The sample comprised CD4+ T cells from PBMCs. The receptors come from a human donor with multiple sclerosis.

A single count supports this clonotype. The rearrangement uses TRBV6-6 and TRBJ1-6; a possible D gene is TRBD1 (6 bases). Germline V gene sequence: CDR1 MNHNY, CDR2 SVGAGI (reference sequence). This CDR3 is built from 12 residues. V was pared by 7 bases and J by 13 bases, with 14 bases between. The CDR3 sequence: CASIGTTFPLHF. In nucleotides, the CDR3 is TGTGCCAGCATAGGGACAACTTTTCCCCTCCACTTT.

V and J are TRBV28 and TRBJ2-7; D not resolved. Germline CDR1 MDHEN, CDR2 SYDVKM. V was cut by 6 bases and J by 0 bases, with 12 bases left in between. CDR3 length: 14 residues. Here the CDR3 DNA reads TGTGCCAGCAGGACTGCAAACCCCTCCTACGAGCAGTACTTC. Encoded protein: CASRTANPSYEQYF.

The chain couples TRBV4-3 to TRBJ1-6; D possibly corresponds to TRBD1 (5 bases). Trimming stripped 4 bases from V and 8 bases from J, with 15 bases between. The CDR3 spans 15 residues. Germline CDR1 and CDR2: LGHNA and YSLEER. The CDR3 DNA is TGCGCCAGCAGCCCTGGCGGGGGACCATATTCACCCCTCCACTTT. This gives the protein CASSPGGGPYSPLHF.

The J gene is TRBJ2-7, the V gene TRBV14, with 8 bases aligning to TRBD1. Germline lookup yields CDR1 SGHDN and CDR2 FVKESK. This CDR3 is built from 14 residues. Unmatched junction bases numbered 8, after V lost 5 bases and J lost 5 bases. This chain's CDR3 is CASSEGQGPHEQYF. DNA for the CDR3: TGTGCCAGCAGCGAAGGACAGGGTCCCCACGAGCAGTACTTC.

The V and J genes are TRBV30 and TRBJ2-2, with a weak D call TRBD2 (6 bases). Germline CDR1 and CDR2: GTSNPN and SVGIG (reference sequence). The CDR3 has 14 residues. V gave up 2 bases and J gave up 4 bases, with 11 bases separating them. Written as DNA, the CDR3 is TGTGCCTGGAGTCGGGACTCTATCACCGGGGAGCTGTTTTTT. This translates into CAWSRDSITGELFF.

The gene calls are TRBV29-1 and TRBJ2-6; no reliable D call. This CDR3 is 13 amino acids long. Per germline, CDR1 SQVTM and CDR2 ANQGSEA. Deletions cut 4 bases from V and 3 bases from J, with 7 bases between. For the CDR3, the DNA is TGCAGCGTTGCTCAGTTTGGGGCCAACGTCCTGACTTTC. It encodes CSVAQFGANVLTF.

This chain connects TRBV3-1 to TRBJ2-1; no reliable D call. This CDR3 is built from 12 residues. The V end was cut by 0 bases, the J end by 9 bases, with 6 bases between. The germline CDR1 and CDR2 sequences are LGHDT and YNNKEL (reference sequence). DNA of the CDR3: TGTGCCAGCAGCCAAGATCCAGGTGAGCAGTTCTTC. It yields the protein CASSQDPGEQFF.

This chain uses TRBV20-1 with TRBJ2-7; the D gene could be TRBD1 or TRBD2 (5 bases each). The CDR3 sequence is 12 residues long. V dropped 0 bases and J dropped 4 bases, with 7 bases sitting between them. Per the germline V gene, CDR1 is DFQATT and CDR2 is SNEGSKA (reference sequence). As DNA, the CDR3 is TGCAGTGCTAGAGATGGGGGATACGAGCAGTACTTC. It encodes CSARDGGYEQYF.

The chain uses TRBV3-1 and TRBJ2-3; 12 nucleotides line up with TRBD2. The CDR3 is 15 amino acids. Trimming removed 8 bases from V and 2 bases from J; junction bases left unmatched: 5. Germline V lookup: CDR1 LGHDT, CDR2 YNNKEL (reference sequence). The CDR3 spells CASRTSGAPTDTQYF. The CDR3 DNA reads as TGTGCCAGCCGGACTAGCGGGGCCCCCACAGATACGCAGTATTTT.

CDR3 region: CASAGQAGADTQYF. For the CDR3, the DNA is TGCGCCAGCGCGGGACAGGCGGGAGCAGATACGCAGTATTTT. The V call is TRBV5-1, the J call TRBJ2-3; D might be TRBD1 (8 bases). V was shortened by 7 bases and J by 4 bases, with 16 bases between the two germline ends. The germline V gene encodes CDR1 SGHRS and CDR2 YFSETQ. The CDR3 totals 14 residues.

The rearrangement links TRBV11-2 to TRBJ2-5; no clear D gene. CDR3 length: 13 amino acids. The germline V gene has CDR1 SGHAT and CDR2 FQNNGV. CDR3 region: CAVAGRRQETQYF. The DNA of the CDR3 is TGTGCTGTCGCAGGACGAAGGCAAGAGACCCAGTACTTC.

The genes are TRBV27 and TRBJ1-1, with TRBD1 as a possible D gene (5 bases). The CDR3 totals 13 residues. Germline lookup yields CDR1 MNHEY and CDR2 SMNVEV (reference sequence). Trimming stripped 6 bases from V and 1 base from J, with 9 bases between. CDR3 residues: CASSFDRNTEAFF. The CDR3 coding sequence is TGTGCCAGCAGCTTCGACAGGAACACTGAAGCTTTCTTT.

CDR3 in DNA: TGTGCCAGCAGCCCCCAGCAGGGGTCCTACGAGCAGTACTTC. Encoded protein: CASSPQQGSYEQYF. The V call is TRBV4-2, the J call TRBJ2-7, with D perhaps TRBD1 (6 bases). Trimming shortened V by 4 bases and J by 1 base, and 11 bases separated the two germline ends. The CDR3 has 14 residues. Germline lookup yields CDR1 LGHNA and CDR2 YNFKEQ.

V usage is TRBV20-1 and J usage is TRBJ1-5; no firm D call. Germline CDR1 is DFQATT and CDR2 is SNEGSKA (reference sequence). This CDR3 contains 14 residues. The CDR3 loop is CSAEGPRKNQPQHF. CDR3 nucleotide sequence: TGCAGCGCGGAAGGACCCCGCAAAAATCAGCCCCAGCATTTT.

The gene calls are TRBV7-9 and TRBJ1-2; perhaps TRBD1 as D (6 bases). This CDR3 has 14 amino acids. Germline V lookup: CDR1 SEHNR, CDR2 FQNEAQ (reference sequence). Trimming stripped 7 bases from V and 5 bases from J, with 17 bases between. Written as DNA, the CDR3 is TGTGCCAGCACCGACGGGACACTTGGGTATGGCTACACCTTC. Protein product: CASTDGTLGYGYTF. Filled out from reference TRBV7-9 and TRBJ1-2, the complete variable domain reads DTGVSQNPRHKITKRGQNVTFRCDPISEHNRLYWYRQTLGQGPEFLTYFQNEAQLEKSRLLSDRFSAERPKGSFSTLEIQRTEQGDSAMYLCASTDGTLGYGYTFGSGTRLTVV.

The rearrangement links TRBV30 to TRBJ1-6, with a possible D match to TRBD1 (6 bases). The CDR3 covers 12 residues. The V gene's germline CDR1 is GTSNPN and CDR2 SVGIG (reference sequence). V was trimmed by 5 bases and J by 4 bases, leaving 6 bases between them. The CDR3 nucleotides read TGTGCCTGGGACAGGTATAATTCACCCCTCCACTTT. Translating it yields CAWDRYNSPLHF.

This chain links TRBV3-1 with TRBJ2-1, with 15 nucleotides matching TRBD2. The trim removed 8 bases at V and 9 bases at J, leaving 8 bases unmatched. The CDR3 runs to 15 residues. CDR1 is LGHDT, CDR2 YNNKEL, per germline (reference sequence). The CDR3 sequence is CASSGLAGGQGEQFF. CDR3 coding DNA: TGTGCCAGCTCCGGACTAGCGGGGGGGCAGGGTGAGCAGTTCTTC.

The rearrangement joins TRBV15 to TRBJ2-4; D unclear. CDR1 is LNHNV and CDR2 is YYDKDF in the germline V gene (reference sequence). V dropped 1 base and J dropped 4 bases, with 8 bases sitting between them. The CDR3 covers 14 residues. The CDR3 here is CATSRATAKNIQYF. Written as DNA, the CDR3 is TGTGCCACCAGCAGAGCCACAGCTAAAAACATTCAGTACTTC.

V usage is TRBV15 and J usage is TRBJ1-1; D is possibly TRBD1 (5 bases). V shed 3 bases and J shed 5 bases, with 13 bases lying between them. The CDR3 runs to 14 residues. The germline CDR1 and CDR2 sequences are LNHNV and YYDKDF (reference sequence). CDR3 protein: CATSRVQGRTEAFF. The CDR3 coding sequence is TGTGCCACCAGCAGGGTGCAGGGACGGACTGAAGCTTTCTTT.

The chain employs TRBV29-1 and TRBJ1-1; D gene unclear. CDR3 length: 17 residues. CDR1 is SQVTM, CDR2 ANQGSEA, per germline. The V gene lost 1 base and the J gene lost 0 bases, with 18 bases spanning the gap. The DNA for the CDR3 is TGCAGCGTTGAAGTCCCCCGCCTTGACCGAGTGAACACTGAAGCTTTCTTT. Translation gives CSVEVPRLDRVNTEAFF.

This chain joins TRBV4-3 and TRBJ2-3, with D possibly called TRBD1 or TRBD2 (5 bases each). The ends were cut back, 5 bases at V and 0 bases at J, with 15 bases in the middle. The CDR3 contains 16 residues. Germline V lookup: CDR1 LGHNA, CDR2 YSLEER. The CDR3 DNA reads TGCGCCAGCAGCTTACAGGTAGCGTCTAGCACAGATACGCAGTATTTT. Translating it yields CASSLQVASSTDTQYF.

J is TRBJ2-1 and V is TRBV7-6; 8 nucleotides agree with TRBD2. Germline trimming cut 5 bases from V and 5 bases from J; bases unmatched to any gene: 8. The V gene's germline CDR1 is SGHVS and CDR2 FNYEAQ. CDR3 length equals 15 residues. CDR3 sequence reads: CASSPRVAGNNEQFF. For the CDR3, the DNA is TGTGCCAGCAGCCCCCGGGTAGCGGGGAACAATGAGCAGTTCTTC.